The clone carrying this T cell receptor (beta chain) was seen many times. Its antigen is unidentified. The data were obtained in a study of T cell repertoires in cytomegalovirus infection. Looking at the study overall: Indicated by public TCR beta signatures were CMV infection and matching HLA type.

The germline CDR1 and CDR2 sequences are SGHTA and FQGNSA. V lost 4 bases and J 5 bases, leaving 5 bases between the germline ends. The CDR3 loop spans 11 amino acids. Overall study results and limits: HLA-C-restricted CMV clonotypes gave the most frequent clonotype in two of eight donors.

TCRdb redid the calling of the reads with MiXCR, one entry per CDR3 protein. The sample has 250,000 or so distinct CDR3 sequences, approximately 9.2% seen once. Sequenced sample: PBMCs. This clonotype was obtained from a human donor in good health (CMV status not recorded). Some clones in this sample may be carry-over from other donors' samples. The gene calls are TRBV7-2 and TRBJ2-5; D is ambiguous. The CDR3 here is CASSSKETQYF. CDR3 nucleotide sequence: TGTGCCAGCAGCTCCAAGGAGACCCAGTACTTC.